The 32 T cell receptor beta chains below were found in one sample sequenced in a study of T cell responses to AZD1222 COVID-19 vaccine. Here immunoSEQ multiplex PCR was the method, and the copy in TCRdb shows in-frame clones only, minus some. The sample holds some 140,000 clones, roughly 93% seen once. The specimen comprised peripheral blood, sampled on day 0 of AZD1222 vaccination. These receptors all come from an adult in good health.

This rearrangement joins TRBV28 to TRBJ1-6; tentatively, D is TRBD1 (5 bases). The V end lost 8 bases, the J end lost 4 bases, and 12 bases lay between the germline ends. Germline V CDR1 and CDR2: MDHEN, SYDVKM. This CDR3 is built from 14 residues. CDR3 residues: CASGATGYNSPLHF. DNA of the CDR3: TGTGCCAGCGGGGCAACAGGTTATAATTCACCCCTCCACTTT.

The chain joins TRBV6-2 or TRBV6-3 to TRBJ1-1, with 7 nucleotides matching TRBD1. V lost 5 bases to trimming and J lost 1 base; unmatched junction nucleotides: 7. The V gene's germline CDR1 is MNHEY and CDR2 SVGEGT. This CDR3 has 15 residues. The CDR3 here is CASSQSTGRNTEAFF. As DNA, the CDR3 is TGTGCCAGCAGTCAGTCGACAGGGCGGAACACTGAAGCTTTCTTT.

The chain is built from TRBV5-1 and TRBJ1-3; D unclear. The germline V and J ends were trimmed by 5 bases and 3 bases, with 9 bases remaining between them. This CDR3 spans 13 amino acids. Germline V gene sequence: CDR1 SGHRS, CDR2 YFSETQ. The CDR3 bases are TGCGCCAGCAGAGGAAATGGTGGAAACACCATATATTTT. Protein: CASRGNGGNTIYF.

The chain uses TRBV4-1 and TRBJ2-1; D ambiguous. Germline assignment: CDR1 MGHRA and CDR2 YSYEKL. V was pared by 1 base and J by 7 bases, with 20 bases between. The CDR3 has 17 residues. The chain's CDR3 is CASSQVDLGFAGNEQFF. CDR3 nucleotides: TGCGCCAGCAGCCAAGTTGATCTAGGGTTTGCCGGGAATGAGCAGTTCTTC.

V is TRBV7-6 and J is TRBJ2-6; 12 nucleotides agree with TRBD1. The CDR3 totals 16 residues. CDR1 and CDR2 from the germline V gene are SGHVS and FNYEAQ. CDR3 sequence reads: CASSGQGALGANVLTF. DNA of the CDR3: TGTGCTTCGTCGGGACAGGGGGCTTTAGGGGCCAACGTCCTGACTTTC.

This clone has a single count. The junction differs from germline at one of its ends, possibly a read error. This chain links TRBV28 with TRBJ2-7; 8 bases fit TRBD1. Per the germline V gene, CDR1 is MDHEN and CDR2 is SYDVKM. CDR3 size: 11 residues. The CDR3 DNA reads TGTGCCAGCAGGACGGACAGGGCGACGATATTC. It specifies CASRTDRATIF.

J is TRBJ1-5 and V is TRBV19; no reliable D call. In germline, CDR1 is LNHDA, CDR2 SQIVND (reference sequence). CDR3 size: 12 residues. V was pared by 3 bases and J by 9 bases, with 9 bases between. Here the CDR3 DNA reads TGTGCCAGTAGTATGGGTCCGAGGCCCCAGCATTTT. Encoded protein: CASSMGPRPQHF.

The J gene is TRBJ2-2, the V gene TRBV11-2, with 8 bases matching TRBD2. V gave up 0 bases and J gave up 4 bases; unmatched junction bases: 4. Per the germline V gene, CDR1 is SGHAT and CDR2 is FQNNGV. The CDR3 covers 16 residues. Written as DNA, the CDR3 is TGTGCCAGCAGCTTAGATAGCGGGATCCTCACCGGGGAGCTGTTTTTT. It translates to CASSLDSGILTGELFF.

The chain links TRBV5-6 to TRBJ2-7, with D perhaps TRBD1 (6 bases). In germline, CDR1 is SGHDT, CDR2 YYEEEE. Trimming stripped 1 base from V and 6 bases from J, with 11 bases between. There are 13 residues in the CDR3. As DNA, the CDR3 is TGTGCCAGCAGCTTGACAGGGAACACCGAGCAGTACTTC. Translation: CASSLTGNTEQYF.

The J gene is TRBJ1-5, the V gene TRBV19, with TRBD1 matching over 7 bases. CDR3 length equals 12 residues. Trimming took 9 bases from V and 7 from J; bases not matched to a gene: 6. CDR1 and CDR2 from the germline V gene are LNHDA and SQIVND (reference sequence). Here the CDR3 reads CASDRVGQPQHF. CDR3 coding DNA: TGTGCCAGCGACAGGGTCGGGCAGCCCCAGCATTTT.

CDR3: CASSVGPRAPGETQYF. The CDR3 nucleotides are TGTGCCAGCAGCGTAGGCCCCCGGGCTCCGGGAGAGACCCAGTACTTC. The chain has TRBV9 and TRBJ2-5; D not certain. Germline-derived CDR1 and CDR2 are SGDLS and YYNGEE. This CDR3 region has 16 residues. Trimming took off 0 bases at V and 4 bases at J, with 16 bases between the two ends.

The chain is built from TRBV7-3 and TRBJ2-1, with 16 bases that match TRBD2. The V segment lost 0 bases and the J segment 7 bases; nucleotides outside the gene matches: 9. Per germline, CDR1 SGHTA and CDR2 FQGTGA. The CDR3 extends over 19 amino acids. In DNA form, the CDR3 reads TGTGCCAGCAGCTTAACGTTGGGGACTAGCGGGAGGGGGAAGAATGAGCAGTTCTTC. Translating it yields CASSLTLGTSGRGKNEQFF.

V gene TRBV2 combines with J gene TRBJ2-2; the D is unclear. The CDR3 totals 12 residues. Trimming removed 1 base from V and 3 bases from J, with 0 bases in between. Germline loops: CDR1 SNHLY, CDR2 FYNNEI. CDR3 bases: TGTGCCAGCAGTGAAGACACCGGGGAGCTGTTTTTT. Protein product: CASSEDTGELFF. The complete variable domain, with remaining parts taken from reference TRBV2 and TRBJ2-2, reads EPEVTQTPSHQVTQMGQEVILRCVPISNHLYFYWYRQILGQKVEFLVSFYNNEISEKSEIFDDQFSVERPDGSNFTLKIRSTKLEDSAMYFCASSEDTGELFFGEGSRLTVL.

The chain couples TRBV2 to TRBJ1-5; the D gene is possibly TRBD1 (5 bases). V was clipped by 2 bases and J by 4 bases, with 6 bases between them. The length of the CDR3 is 13 residues. Germline lookup yields CDR1 SNHLY and CDR2 FYNNEI. The CDR3 sequence is CASSEQGNQPQHF. In DNA form, the CDR3 reads TGTGCCAGCAGTGAACAGGGAAATCAGCCCCAGCATTTT. The full variable domain, in which reference TRBV2 and TRBJ1-5 provide the parts outside the CDR3, is EPEVTQTPSHQVTQMGQEVILRCVPISNHLYFYWYRQILGQKVEFLVSFYNNEISEKSEIFDDQFSVERPDGSNFTLKIRSTKLEDSAMYFCASSEQGNQPQHFGDGTRLSIL.

This clone has only one observation. The V call is TRBV3-1 (or the pseudogene TRBV3-2), the J call TRBJ2-3, with TRBD2 identical over 8 bases. After removal of 0 bases from V and 3 bases from J, the junction contained 8 bases not matched to a gene. CDR3 length equals 17 residues. CDR1 and CDR2 from the germline V gene are LGHDT and YNNKEL (reference sequence). The CDR3 protein is CASSQDLHGRATDTQYF. DNA of the CDR3: TGTGCCAGCAGCCAAGATCTCCACGGGAGGGCGACAGATACGCAGTATTTT.

The chain combines TRBV7-9 with TRBJ2-2; D not resolved. CDR3 length: 18 amino acids. V lost 1 base and J lost 0, with 15 bases in between. Germline lookup yields CDR1 SEHNR and CDR2 FQNEAQ (reference sequence). DNA of the CDR3: TGTGCCAGCAGCTTAGGGGCAAGGGCAGTCGCGAACACCGGGGAGCTGTTTTTT. Protein: CASSLGARAVANTGELFF. Full variable domain (remainder filled in from reference TRBV7-9 and TRBJ2-2): DTGVSQNPRHKITKRGQNVTFRCDPISEHNRLYWYRQTLGQGPEFLTYFQNEAQLEKSRLLSDRFSAERPKGSFSTLEIQRTEQGDSAMYLCASSLGARAVANTGELFFGEGSRLTVL.

V usage is TRBV28 and J usage is TRBJ2-5; D not certain. The CDR3 loop spans 14 amino acids. V was pared by 5 bases and J by 1 base, with 11 bases between. Germline CDR1 reads MDHEN; CDR2 reads SYDVKM. This CDR3 is CASSLTDTQETQYF. CDR3 sequence (DNA): TGTGCCAGCAGTCTCACAGATACCCAAGAGACCCAGTACTTC.

This clone was counted a single time. The rearrangement uses TRBV24-1 and TRBJ2-2, with D unclear. The CDR3 extends over 13 amino acids. The germline V gene encodes CDR1 KGHDR and CDR2 SFDVKD. V was pared by 11 bases and J by 0 bases, with 9 bases between. For the CDR3, the DNA is TGTGCCAGCGAGGAATCGAACACCGGGGAGCTGTTTTTT. The encoded protein is CASEESNTGELFF.

This clone was seen only once. The V and J genes are TRBV7-9 and TRBJ1-1; 12 bases are shared with TRBD1. V was clipped by 5 bases and J by 6 bases; unmatched bases: 10. The germline V gene has CDR1 SEHNR and CDR2 FQNEAQ (reference sequence). The CDR3 extends over 16 amino acids. CDR3 DNA sequence: TGTGCCAGCAGCCCTGGGACAGGGGGCGCAGGGGCTGAAGCTTTCTTT. Its protein product is CASSPGTGGAGAEAFF.

CDR3 in amino acids: CASSGDINEQFF. CDR3 bases: TGTGCCAGTAGTGGAGATATCAATGAGCAGTTCTTC. The chain is built from TRBV19 and TRBJ2-1, with no clear D. The CDR3 is 12 amino acids. Germline CDR1 LNHDA, CDR2 SQIVND (reference sequence). The germline V and J ends were trimmed by 5 bases and 6 bases, with 8 bases remaining between them.

The rearrangement joins TRBV7-9 to TRBJ2-3, with TRBD1 identical over 7 bases. Germline trimming cut 6 bases from V and 2 bases from J; bases unmatched to any gene: 11. The CDR3 is 16 residues long. The V gene's germline CDR1 is SEHNR and CDR2 FQNEAQ (reference sequence). The CDR3 coding sequence is TGTGCCAGCAGTCTGTCCTGGGGACAGTTCACAGATACGCAGTATTTT. This translates into CASSLSWGQFTDTQYF.

The genes are TRBV9 and TRBJ2-5; 8 bases line up with TRBD2. Trimming removed 3 bases from V and 4 bases from J; junction bases left unmatched: 14. This CDR3 has 17 residues. The V gene's germline CDR1 is SGDLS and CDR2 YYNGEE. CDR3 DNA sequence: TGTGCCAGCAGCGCGATAGGATCGGGACTAGTAGTAGAGACCCAGTACTTC. Translating gives CASSAIGSGLVVETQYF.

V gene TRBV9 combines with J gene TRBJ2-7; D is possibly TRBD1 (6 bases). Germline CDR1 SGDLS, CDR2 YYNGEE. This CDR3 region has 17 residues. The V gene lost 1 base and the J gene lost 4 bases, with 21 bases spanning the gap. In nucleotides, the CDR3 is TGTGCCAGCAGCGTAACAGGGAGCCTCAGTTCCGGTTACGAGCAGTACTTC. Its protein is CASSVTGSLSSGYEQYF.

This chain connects TRBV18 to TRBJ2-7; 9 bases are shared with TRBD2. After removal of 3 bases from V and 5 bases from J, the junction contained 11 bases not matched to a gene. The CDR3 totals 16 residues. Germline V lookup: CDR1 KGHSH, CDR2 LQKENI. The DNA for the CDR3 is TGTGCCAGCTCACCCAGCCTTGCGGGAGGGTTGGACGAGCAGTACTTC. It translates to CASSPSLAGGLDEQYF.

V usage is TRBV13 and J usage is TRBJ2-4; TRBD1 might be the D (6 bases). CDR1 PRHDT and CDR2 FYEKMQ come from the germline V gene (reference sequence). V was cut by 6 bases and J by 1 base, with 13 bases left in between. There are 15 residues in the CDR3. This chain's CDR3 is CASSFLDRAKNIQYF. The CDR3, as DNA: TGTGCCAGCAGTTTTCTCGACAGGGCCAAAAACATTCAGTACTTC.

The rearrangement uses TRBV11-2 and TRBJ1-1; 10 bases agree with TRBD1. The CDR3 is made up of 15 amino acids. The ends lost 2 bases at V and 5 bases at J; junction bases unmatched: 5. Germline V gene data show CDR1 as SGHAT and CDR2 as FQNNGV. For the CDR3, the DNA is TGTGCCAGCAGCTTACAGACAGGGGGCCAGACTGAAGCTTTCTTT. Protein product: CASSLQTGGQTEAFF.

The V and J genes are TRBV6-1 and TRBJ2-3, with 7 bases fitting TRBD1. After removal of 3 bases from V and 2 bases from J, the junction contained 5 bases not matched to a gene. Germline values: CDR1 MNHNS, CDR2 SASEGT. There are 15 residues in the CDR3. For the CDR3, the DNA is TGTGCCAGCAGTGACAGGGGGAGATACACAGATACGCAGTATTTT. It specifies CASSDRGRYTDTQYF.

V is TRBV9 and J is TRBJ2-7; no firm D call. V shed 2 bases and J shed 0 bases, with 9 bases lying between them. The CDR3 length is 14 residues. Germline V gene sequence: CDR1 SGDLS, CDR2 YYNGEE. As DNA, the CDR3 is TGTGCCAGCAGCGTGGGTGCAGGCTCCTACGAGCAGTACTTC. Amino acid sequence: CASSVGAGSYEQYF.

The chain links TRBV5-1 to TRBJ2-7, with D hard to call. CDR1 is SGHRS and CDR2 is YFSETQ in the germline V gene. The V end lost 3 bases, the J end lost 0 bases, and 10 bases lay between the germline ends. CDR3 length: 14 residues. CDR3 amino acids: CASSSGPLSYEQYF. CDR3 sequence (DNA): TGCGCCAGCAGCTCAGGCCCGCTCTCCTACGAGCAGTACTTC.

The gene calls are TRBV24-1 and TRBJ1-3, with TRBD1 identical over 7 bases. The CDR3 is 13 residues long. Germline V lookup: CDR1 KGHDR, CDR2 SFDVKD. J gave up 2 bases and V 9 bases, and 3 bases lay outside the gene matches. CDR3 nucleotide sequence: TGTGCCACCCAAACAGGGGCTGGAAACACCATATATTTT. It specifies CATQTGAGNTIYF.

This clone was found once. V usage is TRBV5-1 and J usage is TRBJ2-3; 13 bases fit TRBD2. After removal of 4 bases from V and 7 bases from J, the junction contained 18 bases not matched to a gene. The CDR3 extends over 19 amino acids. CDR1 and CDR2 (germline): SGHRS, YFSETQ. CDR3 in amino acids: CASSLGLAGVKTLTNTQYF. CDR3 DNA sequence: TGCGCCAGCAGCCTCGGACTAGCGGGGGTCAAGACTCTTACGAATACGCAGTATTTT. Full variable domain (missing parts from reference TRBV5-1 and TRBJ2-3): KAGVTQTPRYLIKTRGQQVTLSCSPISGHRSVSWYQQTPGQGLQFLFEYFSETQRNKGNFPGRFSGRQFSNSRSEMNVSTLELGDSALYLCASSLGLAGVKTLTNTQYFGPGTRLTVL.

CDR3 sequence reads: CASSLGDGYTF. The DNA for the CDR3 is TGTGCCAGCAGCTTAGGGGATGGCTACACCTTC. The chain recombines TRBV7-9 with TRBJ1-2; no clear D. CDR1 and CDR2 (germline): SEHNR, FQNEAQ (reference sequence). V was cut by 1 base and J by 6 bases, with 3 bases left in between. This CDR3 is 11 amino acids long.